Each of the 20 T cell receptor beta chains below was sequenced from the same sample in a study of T cell repertoires in ileal Crohn's disease. Time point specified: inflamed ileum from the surgical specimen. TCRdb keeps only in-frame clones here, not all; method: immunoSEQ multiplex PCR. This table has fewer than 2,000 clones, approximately 86% appearing once. The sequenced material came from ileal tissue. These receptors originate from an adult with Crohn's disease.

The chain joins TRBV28 to TRBJ1-1; TRBD1 matches 9 bases. The germline V gene encodes CDR1 MDHEN and CDR2 SYDVKM. V shed 4 bases and J 6 bases; nucleotides not matched to a gene: 6. The CDR3 has 14 residues. CDR3 coding DNA: TGTGCCAGCAGTTGGACAGGGGTATTGGCTGAAGCTTTCTTT. Protein sequence: CASSWTGVLAEAFF.

V and J are TRBV27 and TRBJ2-7; the match to TRBD2 covers 11 bases. The V gene end was trimmed by 5 bases and the J gene end by 3 bases; junction bases not matched to a gene: 9. Per the germline V gene, CDR1 is MNHEY and CDR2 is SMNVEV (reference sequence). The CDR3 has 16 residues. The CDR3 DNA is TGTGCCAGCAGTCCCATGGGGACTAGCGGTTACTACGAGCAGTACTTC. Translation gives CASSPMGTSGYYEQYF.

The V gene is TRBV7-3, the J gene TRBJ2-1, with 9 bases fitting TRBD1. V lost 4 bases, J lost 6 bases, and 1 base stayed unmatched. CDR3 size: 13 residues. Germline CDR1 SGHTA, CDR2 FQGTGA. The CDR3 nucleotides are TGTGCCAGCAGCTCGGGACAGGGCAATGAGCAGTTCTTC. Translated, it gives CASSSGQGNEQFF.

The gene calls are TRBV5-4 and TRBJ2-1, with D perhaps matching TRBD2 (5 bases). The CDR3 has 16 residues. V lost 2 bases to trimming and J lost 1 base, with 13 bases between them. The germline V gene has CDR1 SGHNT and CDR2 YYREEE (reference sequence). In nucleotides, the CDR3 is TGTGCCAGCAGCTTCGAACGGGAACTATCCTACAATGAGCAGTTCTTC. It codes for CASSFERELSYNEQFF.

The chain links TRBV21-1 to TRBJ2-6; TRBD2 is the table's D call and was not checked against the DNA. TRBV21-1 is noted as a pseudogene. The CDR3 runs to 18 residues. The CDR3 DNA reads TGTGCCAGCAGCAAAGAGGGTAGCGGGGGCTCTGGGGCCAACGTCCTGACTTTC. Translated: CASSKEGSGGSGANVLTF.

The chain carries TRBV11-2 and TRBJ2-7, with a weak D call TRBD2 (6 bases). This CDR3 is built from 17 residues. Deletions cut 1 base from V and 0 bases from J, with 16 bases between. CDR1 SGHAT and CDR2 FQNNGV come from the germline V gene. The CDR3 coding sequence is TGTGCCAGCAGCTTAGTCCGGGGGACGGTACTCTCCTACGAGCAGTACTTC. Amino acids: CASSLVRGTVLSYEQYF.

The chain has TRBV9 and TRBJ2-2, with TRBD2 as a possible D gene (6 bases). In germline, CDR1 is SGDLS, CDR2 YYNGEE. There are 16 residues in the CDR3. Deletions cut 3 bases from V and 1 base from J, with 13 bases between. The CDR3 protein is CASSEGRRGNTGELFF. In DNA, the CDR3 is TGTGCCAGCAGCGAGGGAAGGAGGGGGAACACCGGGGAGCTGTTTTTT. The full variable domain, completed using reference TRBV9 and TRBJ2-2, is DSGVTQTPKHLITATGQRVTLRCSPRSGDLSVYWYQQSLDQGLQFLIQYYNGEERAKGNILERFSAQQFPDLHSELNLSSLELGDSALYFCASSEGRRGNTGELFFGEGSRLTVL.

V is TRBV19 and J is TRBJ2-5; TRBD2 agrees at 11 bases. Trimming took 3 bases from V and 5 from J; bases not matched to a gene: 8. Germline-derived CDR1 and CDR2 are LNHDA and SQIVND (reference sequence). The length of the CDR3 is 16 residues. The CDR3 region has the DNA TGTGCCAGTAGTATGCTTAGCGGGGGGGCCGGGGAGACCCAGTACTTC. Translated: CASSMLSGGAGETQYF.

The chain joins TRBV6-6 to TRBJ2-3; D perhaps matches TRBD2 (6 bases). Germline CDR1 and CDR2: MNHNY and SVGAGI (reference sequence). Trimming removed 6 bases from V and 0 bases from J, with 10 bases in between. The CDR3 covers 14 residues. Written as DNA, the CDR3 is TGTGCCAGCAGGCCTAGCGCTAGCACAGATACGCAGTATTTT. Its protein product is CASRPSASTDTQYF.

This clone has a single count. The chain couples TRBV7-3 to TRBJ2-2; possible D gene TRBD2, 6 bases. The CDR3 is 16 amino acids. The V and J ends lost 0 bases and 6 bases respectively, with 14 bases between them. Germline V gene sequence: CDR1 SGHTA, CDR2 FQGTGA. The DNA for the CDR3 is TGTGCCAGCAGCTTAACGAGGGACTCCCTGGCCGGGGAGCTGTTTTTT. It translates to CASSLTRDSLAGELFF.

This clone was observed a single time. Germline and junction disagree at one end, which may indicate a read error. CDR3 bases: TGTGCCAGCAGCTACCCTGGACAGAACCCCGGGGAGCTGTTTTTT. Translated, it gives CASSYPGQNPGELFF. The chain has TRBV7-8 and TRBJ2-2; TRBD1 might be the D (6 bases). Germline CDR1 reads SGHVS; CDR2 reads FQNEAQ. The CDR3 runs to 15 residues.

This sequence joins TRBV28 and TRBJ2-1; D is perhaps TRBD1 (6 bases). This CDR3 spans 15 amino acids. Germline lookup yields CDR1 MDHEN and CDR2 SYDVKM. Trimming removed 7 bases at V and 6 bases at J, with 19 bases between. The CDR3 region has the DNA TGTGCCAGCACCATAGGGGGAGCAGAGGGCAATGAGCAGTTCTTC. Residues: CASTIGGAEGNEQFF.

This clone was found a few times. The chain carries TRBV19 and TRBJ2-5; D tentatively reads TRBD1 or TRBD2 (5 bases each). The CDR3 is made up of 16 amino acids. Germline CDR1 LNHDA, CDR2 SQIVND (reference sequence). The V and J ends lost 2 bases and 1 base respectively, with 14 bases between them. For the CDR3, the DNA is TGTGCCAGTAGTATAAGGGTCCGGGGCCGCCAAGAGACCCAGTACTTC. Amino acid sequence: CASSIRVRGRQETQYF.

The rearrangement joins TRBV7-2 to TRBJ2-1; tentative D call: TRBD2 (7 bases). The germline V gene has CDR1 SGHTA and CDR2 FQGNSA. V lost 5 bases to trimming and J lost 9 bases, with 26 bases between them. The CDR3 length is 17 residues. CDR3 in amino acids: CASSPRGGAGVRGEQFF. The CDR3 DNA follows: TGTGCCAGCAGCCCGCGGGGCGGTGCGGGAGTCAGGGGTGAGCAGTTCTTC.

The CDR3 coding sequence is TGCGCCAGCAAATTTGAGGGAGGACAGGCCACTGAAGCTTTCTTT. This translates into CASKFEGGQATEAFF. The chain employs TRBV5-1 and TRBJ1-1; 7 nucleotides agree with TRBD1. The CDR3 runs to 15 residues. Germline V CDR1 and CDR2: SGHRS, YFSETQ. V was clipped by 6 bases and J by 4 bases; unmatched bases: 12.

The chain links TRBV28 to TRBJ1-6; a weak D match, TRBD1 (5 bases). Germline CDR1 reads MDHEN; CDR2 reads SYDVKM. This CDR3 spans 15 amino acids. The germline V and J ends were trimmed by 6 bases and 3 bases, with 12 bases remaining between them. The CDR3 sequence is CASSLEGNYNSPLHF. The CDR3 DNA sequence: TGTGCCAGCAGCCTGGAGGGGAACTATAATTCACCCCTCCACTTT.

The CDR3 sequence is CASSFGRGRQYGNTIYF. The CDR3 bases are TGTGCCAGCAGCTTCGGCAGGGGACGTCAGTATGGAAACACCATATATTTT. This chain joins TRBV7-2 and TRBJ1-3; a possible D gene is TRBD1 (6 bases). The V gene's germline CDR1 is SGHTA and CDR2 FQGNSA. V shed 3 bases and J shed 3 bases, with 18 bases lying between them. The CDR3 is 17 amino acids.

Notes on this clone: The junction shows a germline mismatch at one end, possibly a read error. The chain uses TRBV30 and TRBJ2-7, with 10 positions matching TRBD1. There are 11 residues in the CDR3. Germline V lookup: CDR1 GTSNPN, CDR2 SVGIG (reference sequence). The CDR3 DNA reads as TGTGCCTGGAGTCGCCGGGACAGGGGAAACTTC. This encodes CAWSRRDRGNF.

This chain links TRBV5-1 with TRBJ2-1; TRBD1 is a possible D gene (6 bases). V lost 4 bases to trimming and J lost 7 bases, with 9 bases between them. The CDR3 extends over 12 amino acids. Germline V gene sequence: CDR1 SGHRS, CDR2 YFSETQ. The CDR3 spells CASSVQGNEQFF. For the CDR3, the DNA is TGCGCCAGCAGCGTGCAGGGGAATGAGCAGTTCTTC. The full variable domain, its missing parts supplied by reference TRBV5-1 and TRBJ2-1, is KAGVTQTPRYLIKTRGQQVTLSCSPISGHRSVSWYQQTPGQGLQFLFEYFSETQRNKGNFPGRFSGRQFSNSRSEMNVSTLELGDSALYLCASSVQGNEQFFGPGTRLTVL.

This rearrangement joins TRBV14 to TRBJ1-2, with D possibly matching TRBD1 (5 bases). With 2 bases removed from V and 8 bases from J, the gap between germline ends came to 18 bases. Per germline, CDR1 SGHDN and CDR2 FVKESK. This CDR3 has 15 amino acids. CDR3 bases: TGTGCCAGCAGCCAAAATTTCGGGGGGGTCGGAGGCTACACCTTC. It specifies CASSQNFGGVGGYTF.